A single sample is the source of the 30 T cell receptor beta chains below, sequenced in a study of cytomegalovirus exposure and HLA in healthy donors. In the PCR, 60 Vbeta and 13 Jbeta primers were used. The protocol was immunoSEQ multiplex PCR, while the TCRdb copy is restricted to in-frame clones and leaves out a portion. In the table there are about 160,000 clones, around 77% of which are singletons. Sample: PBMCs. Source of these receptors: a man aged 30-40 years in good health and CMV-seropositive.

The rearrangement links TRBV21-1 to TRBJ1-6; the DNA was not used to check the table's D call, TRBD1. TRBV21-1 is assigned pseudogene status. The CDR3 contains 14 residues. The CDR3: CASSPGTDNSPLHF. Written as DNA, the CDR3 is TGTGCCAGCAGCCCCGGGACAGATAATTCACCCCTCCACTTT.

A few counts support this clone. V is TRBV12-5 and J is TRBJ1-5, with D hard to call. The germline V gene encodes CDR1 LGHNT and CDR2 FRNRAP. The CDR3 has 15 residues. Trimming cost V 1 base and J 5 bases, with 12 bases left between them. The CDR3 sequence: CASGLGRERDQPQHF. The CDR3 DNA sequence: TGTGCTAGTGGTTTGGGGCGGGAGAGGGATCAGCCCCAGCATTTT.

This sequence joins TRBV28 and TRBJ1-1; 11 nucleotides align to TRBD1. The CDR3 is made up of 13 amino acids. V was clipped by 3 bases and J by 8 bases; unmatched bases: 2. Germline CDR1 reads MDHEN; CDR2 reads SYDVKM. This chain's CDR3 is CASSFGDRGEAFF. The CDR3 nucleotides are TGTGCCAGCAGTTTTGGGGACAGGGGGGAAGCTTTCTTT.

The chain couples TRBV7-2 to TRBJ2-7; maybe TRBD2 (6 bases). This CDR3 region has 14 residues. Trimming cost V 4 bases and J 1 base, with 11 bases left between them. Germline CDR1 and CDR2: SGHTA and FQGNSA. The CDR3 loop is CASSWRDGSYEQYF. In DNA form, the CDR3 reads TGTGCCAGCAGCTGGCGGGACGGGTCCTACGAGCAGTACTTC.

This chain joins TRBV6-5 and TRBJ1-1, with 7 bases matching TRBD1. CDR1 is MNHEY, CDR2 SVGAGI, per germline. The CDR3 consists of 14 residues. The J segment lost 6 bases and the V segment lost 4 bases, leaving 8 bases of the junction unmatched. CDR3 region: CASSSSGTVAEAFF. DNA of the CDR3: TGTGCCAGCAGTTCCTCCGGGACAGTTGCTGAAGCTTTCTTT.

V is TRBV11-3 and J is TRBJ2-7, with D possibly matching TRBD2 (6 bases). Trimming took off 2 bases at V and 5 bases at J, with 25 bases between the two ends. Germline V CDR1 and CDR2: SGHNT, YENEEA. The CDR3 loop spans 18 amino acids. For the CDR3, the DNA is TGTGCCAGCAGCTTAACTATACGGCGGGGCCCAAGGGGAGACGAGCAGTACTTC. Translation: CASSLTIRRGPRGDEQYF.

The CDR3 here is CASQGQGLGNTIYF. CDR3 sequence (DNA): TGCGCCAGCCAAGGACAGGGGCTTGGAAACACCATATATTTT. The chain carries TRBV10-1 and TRBJ1-3; TRBD1 matches 9 bases. The V gene's germline CDR1 is WNHNN and CDR2 SYGVQD (reference sequence). The CDR3 runs 14 residues. The V segment lost 8 bases and the J segment 3 bases; nucleotides outside the gene matches: 5.

The J gene is TRBJ2-7, the V gene TRBV10-1; D call uncertain. With 8 bases removed from V and 7 bases from J, the gap between germline ends came to 3 bases. The germline V gene has CDR1 WNHNN and CDR2 SYGVQD (reference sequence). The CDR3 extends over 8 amino acids. In DNA form, the CDR3 reads TGCGCCAGCCCAGAGCAGTACTTC. It is translated as CASPEQYF.

V and J are TRBV28 and TRBJ2-7, with D unresolved. V was cut by 2 bases and J by 0 bases, with 8 bases left in between. Germline-derived CDR1 and CDR2 are MDHEN and SYDVKM. CDR3 length: 14 amino acids. CDR3 in DNA: TGTGCCAGCAGTTTAGGTTTCAGCTCCTACGAGCAGTACTTC. Translating gives CASSLGFSSYEQYF.

J is TRBJ1-5 and V is TRBV7-3; TRBD1 is a possible D gene (5 bases). This CDR3 has 13 amino acids. Between the trimmed V and J ends, which lost 2 bases and 4 bases, there was a span of 6 bases. Per germline, CDR1 SGHTA and CDR2 FQGTGA. CDR3 sequence reads: CASSLDRNQPQHF. The DNA of the CDR3 is TGTGCCAGCAGCTTAGACAGAAATCAGCCCCAGCATTTT.

This clone was counted only a few times. This chain uses TRBV9 with TRBJ2-1; 9 nucleotides line up with TRBD2. V lost 4 bases, J lost 0 bases, and 8 bases stayed unmatched. This CDR3 spans 17 amino acids. The germline gives CDR1 SGDLS, CDR2 YYNGEE. The CDR3 is CASSTSSGALSYNEQFF. The CDR3 DNA follows: TGTGCCAGCAGCACTTCTAGCGGGGCCCTCTCCTACAATGAGCAGTTCTTC.

This clone was observed a handful of times. The V call is TRBV5-1, the J call TRBJ2-7; TRBD1 matches at 7 bases. The CDR3 extends over 14 amino acids. V was pared by 3 bases and J by 1 base, with 4 bases of the junction left unmatched. Germline CDR1 and CDR2: SGHRS and YFSETQ. The CDR3 sequence: CASSWGQPSYEQYF. The DNA of the CDR3 is TGCGCCAGCAGCTGGGGACAGCCATCCTACGAGCAGTACTTC.

CDR3 protein: CASRRSAGVSYNEQFF. As DNA, the CDR3 is TGTGCCAGTAGAAGGTCGGCGGGGGTCTCCTACAATGAGCAGTTCTTC. The V call is TRBV19, the J call TRBJ2-1; 7 bases are shared with TRBD2. This CDR3 has 16 residues. The V and J ends lost 6 bases and 0 bases, in that order; junction bases with no gene match: 8. Germline V gene data show CDR1 as LNHDA and CDR2 as SQIVND (reference sequence).

The V call is TRBV7-2, the J call TRBJ2-7, with 11 bases aligning to TRBD1. Germline-derived CDR1 and CDR2 are SGHTA and FQGNSA. With 4 bases clipped from V and 9 bases from J, the junction kept 11 bases outside the gene matches. The length of the CDR3 is 15 residues. The CDR3 protein is CASSSQSGTGGRQYF. The CDR3 region has the DNA TGTGCCAGCAGCTCTCAGTCCGGGACAGGGGGAAGGCAGTACTTC. Full variable domain (missing parts from reference TRBV7-2 and TRBJ2-7): GAGVSQSPSNKVTEKGKDVELRCDPISGHTALYWYRQSLGQGLEFLIYFQGNSAPDKSGLPSDRFSAERTGGSVSTLTIQRTQQEDSAVYLCASSSQSGTGGRQYFGPGTRLTVT.

The chain uses TRBV5-1 and TRBJ2-6, with 8 nucleotides matching TRBD2. This CDR3 has 16 amino acids. CDR1 and CDR2 (germline): SGHRS, YFSETQ. V shed 5 bases and J 0 bases; nucleotides not matched to a gene: 4. The CDR3 coding sequence is TGCGCCAGCAGTACCGGGACTAGCTCTGGGGCCAACGTCCTGACTTTC. Amino acid sequence: CASSTGTSSGANVLTF. Full variable domain (remainder filled in from reference TRBV5-1 and TRBJ2-6): KAGVTQTPRYLIKTRGQQVTLSCSPISGHRSVSWYQQTPGQGLQFLFEYFSETQRNKGNFPGRFSGRQFSNSRSEMNVSTLELGDSALYLCASSTGTSSGANVLTFGAGSRLTVL.

The chain joins TRBV27 to TRBJ2-3; D uncertain. This CDR3 has 14 amino acids. V shed 3 bases and J shed 7 bases, with 14 bases lying between them. Per germline, CDR1 MNHEY and CDR2 SMNVEV (reference sequence). The CDR3, as DNA: TGTGCCAGCAGTTTCGGCCGGGTTTTTAATACGCAGTATTTT. Encoded protein: CASSFGRVFNTQYF.

The chain combines TRBV19 with TRBJ2-7, with TRBD1 matching 9 bases. The CDR3 totals 15 residues. Germline lookup yields CDR1 LNHDA and CDR2 SQIVND (reference sequence). V gave up 6 bases and J gave up 5 bases; unmatched junction bases: 11. CDR3 in DNA: TGTGCCAGTAGCCCATCGGACAGGGGTACCCACGAGCAGTACTTC. Amino acid sequence: CASSPSDRGTHEQYF. The whole variable domain, remainder taken from reference TRBV19 and TRBJ2-7, is DGGITQSPKYLFRKEGQNVTLSCEQNLNHDAMYWYRQDPGQGLRLIYYSQIVNDFQKGDIAEGYSVSREKKESFPLTVTSAQKNPTAFYLCASSPSDRGTHEQYFGPGTRLTVT.

In this sample, this clone turned up a few times. The chain employs TRBV2 and TRBJ2-7; perhaps TRBD2 as D (7 bases). V lost 6 bases and J lost 0, with 21 bases in between. CDR3 length: 17 residues. The germline V gene has CDR1 SNHLY and CDR2 FYNNEI. The CDR3 reads CASSMDVLRGGSYEQYF. In nucleotides, the CDR3 is TGTGCCAGCAGCATGGATGTACTAAGGGGGGGCTCCTACGAGCAGTACTTC. The complete variable domain, with remaining parts taken from reference TRBV2 and TRBJ2-7, reads EPEVTQTPSHQVTQMGQEVILRCVPISNHLYFYWYRQILGQKVEFLVSFYNNEISEKSEIFDDQFSVERPDGSNFTLKIRSTKLEDSAMYFCASSMDVLRGGSYEQYFGPGTRLTVT.

The J gene is TRBJ1-5, the V gene TRBV30, with 8 nucleotides matching TRBD1. Per the germline V gene, CDR1 is GTSNPN and CDR2 is SVGIG (reference sequence). The CDR3 is 13 amino acids. J gave up 3 bases and V 5 bases, and 3 bases lay outside the gene matches. The chain's CDR3 is CAWGQGLNQPQHF. The CDR3 DNA follows: TGTGCCTGGGGACAGGGCCTCAATCAGCCCCAGCATTTT.

The chain has TRBV4-3 and TRBJ1-1; 7 bases line up with TRBD1. In germline, CDR1 is LGHNA, CDR2 YSLEER. This CDR3 is 17 amino acids long. V was clipped by 0 bases and J by 5 bases; unmatched bases: 12. The CDR3 bases are TGCGCCAGCAGCCAAGACCCCCCTACAGGGGTAAGGACTGAAGCTTTCTTT. It is translated as CASSQDPPTGVRTEAFF.

The rearrangement links TRBV10-3 to TRBJ2-7; TRBD1 matches at 8 bases. The CDR3 is 14 residues long. In germline, CDR1 is ENHRY, CDR2 SYGVKD. The ends lost 3 bases at V and 5 bases at J; junction bases unmatched: 6. The CDR3 nucleotides are TGTGCCATCAGTGAAATGACAGGGGACGACGAGCAGTACTTC. Protein sequence: CAISEMTGDDEQYF.

The V and J genes are TRBV6-1 and TRBJ2-5, with TRBD1 matching 7 bases. The J call may be faulty, since TRBJ2-7 better matches the DNA end. Germline V gene sequence: CDR1 MNHNS, CDR2 SASEGT. The CDR3 is 14 residues long. DNA for the CDR3: TGTGCCAGCAGTCCCCGACAGGGAACCTACGAGCAGTACTTC. Residues: CASSPRQGTYEQYF.

This clone appeared a few times. The CDR3 sequence is CASSKGANNEQFF. The CDR3 DNA sequence: TGTGCCAGCAGTAAGGGGGCTAACAATGAGCAGTTCTTC. The rearrangement links TRBV7-3 to TRBJ2-1; the match to TRBD1 covers 7 bases. The CDR3 runs 13 residues. Germline-derived CDR1 and CDR2 are SGHTA and FQGTGA. V was clipped by 6 bases and J by 5 bases; unmatched bases: 4.

This chain uses TRBV25-1 with TRBJ1-2; D remains unclear. This CDR3 is built from 13 residues. CDR1 and CDR2 from the germline V gene are MGHDK and SYGVNS. Trimming pared 7 bases from V and 4 bases from J, leaving 13 bases between. CDR3 in DNA: TGTGCCAGCACCACTCCGGGTGGCTATGGCTACACCTTC. Protein product: CASTTPGGYGYTF.

This clone was detected only once. This chain connects TRBV5-1 to TRBJ2-6; 7 bases fit TRBD2. Germline V gene sequence: CDR1 SGHRS, CDR2 YFSETQ. The CDR3 runs to 15 residues. The J segment lost 2 bases and the V segment lost 5 bases, leaving 4 bases of the junction unmatched. For the CDR3, the DNA is TGCGCCAGCAGTGGTGGGAGGGCTGGGGCCAACGTCCTGACTTTC. Translated: CASSGGRAGANVLTF.

This clone appeared a few times. The chain employs TRBV6-5 and TRBJ2-2; no reliable D call. The V end lost 4 bases, the J end lost 3 bases, and 3 bases lay between the germline ends. CDR1 and CDR2 from the germline V gene are MNHEY and SVGAGI. The CDR3 runs to 12 residues. The CDR3 DNA reads TGTGCCAGCAGTTCCTACACCGGGGAGCTGTTTTTT. It yields the protein CASSSYTGELFF.

The chain combines TRBV27 with TRBJ2-5; no firm D call. With 4 bases removed from V and 5 bases from J, the gap between germline ends came to 11 bases. The CDR3 consists of 13 residues. CDR1 is MNHEY and CDR2 is SMNVEV in the germline V gene (reference sequence). The CDR3 loop reads CASSSERRETQYF. The CDR3 DNA follows: TGTGCCAGCAGTTCGGAGAGGCGCGAGACCCAGTACTTC.

The V and J genes are TRBV5-6 and TRBJ2-7, with D unresolved. This CDR3 spans 14 amino acids. The V end lost 0 bases, the J end lost 0 bases, and 7 bases lay between the germline ends. Germline-derived CDR1 and CDR2 are SGHDT and YYEEEE. Here the CDR3 reads CASSLGGSSYEQYF. DNA of the CDR3: TGTGCCAGCAGCTTGGGTGGTAGCTCCTACGAGCAGTACTTC. Combining the CDR3 with reference TRBV5-6 and TRBJ2-7 gives the whole variable domain DAGVTQSPTHLIKTRGQQVTLRCSPKSGHDTVSWYQQALGQGPQFIFQYYEEEERQRGNFPDRFSGHQFPNYSSELNVNALLLGDSALYLCASSLGGSSYEQYFGPGTRLTVT.

The V gene is TRBV7-2, the J gene TRBJ2-7; D is possibly TRBD2 (5 bases). The length of the CDR3 is 13 residues. CDR1 is SGHTA and CDR2 is FQGNSA in the germline V gene. With 8 bases removed from V and 3 bases from J, the gap between germline ends came to 14 bases. CDR3 protein: CASGLSGLYEQYF. In DNA, the CDR3 is TGTGCCAGCGGACTGAGTGGACTCTACGAGCAGTACTTC.

CDR3 in DNA: TGTGCCAGCAGTAGCCAGGGGAAAGAGACCCAGTACTTC. It specifies CASSSQGKETQYF. This rearrangement joins TRBV6-5 to TRBJ2-5; tentatively, D is TRBD1 (6 bases). With 5 bases removed from V and 3 bases from J, the gap between germline ends came to 10 bases. This CDR3 has 13 residues. Germline V CDR1 and CDR2: MNHEY, SVGAGI.